This is a list of T cell receptor beta chains from one sample in a study of blood T cell repertoires in COVID-19. Clones were read by immunoSEQ multiplex PCR, and TCRdb kept only the in-frame ones, dropping some. In the table there are 200,000 to 250,000 clones, around 90% of which are singletons. Sequencing input: peripheral blood. The receptor source for this set is a man aged 55 to 69 with COVID-19, enrolled during active disease. Both conserved end residues are part of each CDR3. D genes are given only for firm matches. Size is stated for part of the rows, as once, few or many counts, or as a class when the clone is expanded.

NA | TRBJ2-7 | TRBV28 | TRBD2 | CASSWISGGSYEQYF | TGTGCCAGCAGTTGGATCAGCGGGGGCTCCTACGAGCAGTACTTC
NA | TRBJ2-5 | TRBV4-2 | NA | CASSQGKGYQETQYF | TGTGCCAGCAGCCAGGGGAAGGGGTACCAAGAGACCCAGTACTTC
NA | TRBJ2-3 | TRBV19 | TRBD2 | CASSMALATIRTDTQYF | TGTGCCAGTAGTATGGCACTAGCGACCATTCGCACAGATACGCAGTATTTT
NA | TRBJ2-7 | TRBV4-1 | TRBD2 | CASSPGPGEGLYYEQYF | TGCGCCAGCAGCCCAGGGCCGGGGGAGGGCCTTTATTACGAGCAGTACTTC
NA | TRBJ2-4 | TRBV10-3 | TRBD2 | CAISPGLAGVNIQYF | TGTGCCATCAGCCCGGGACTAGCGGGGGTAAACATTCAGTACTTC
NA | TRBJ1-1 | TRBV7-8 | NA | CASSLAGTMNTEAFF | TGTGCCAGCAGCTTAGCGGGGACTATGAACACTGAAGCTTTCTTT
NA | TRBJ2-4 | TRBV5-5 | TRBD2 | CASSLAPTSGGNIQYF | TGTGCCAGCAGCTTGGCCCCGACTAGCGGAGGCAACATTCAGTACTTC
NA | TRBJ2-1 | TRBV19 | NA | CASRKSGLYNEQFF | TGTGCCAGTAGGAAGTCAGGTCTCTACAATGAGCAGTTCTTC
NA | TRBJ2-1 | TRBV27 | TRBD2 | CASRTLTSGSNEQFF | TGTGCCAGCAGAACGCTGACTAGCGGGAGCAATGAGCAGTTCTTC
NA | TRBJ1-5 | TRBV6-2/TRBV6-3 | NA | CASSRTAQLGQPQHF | TGTGCCAGCAGTAGGACAGCCCAACTGGGTCAGCCCCAGCATTTT
once | TRBJ2-1 | TRBV4-3 | NA | CASSQDLDWYNEQFF | TGCGCCAGCAGCCAAGATCTCGACTGGTACAATGAGCAGTTCTTC
NA | TRBJ1-2 | TRBV9 | NA | CASSTQGLPNYGYTF | TGTGCCAGCAGCACACAGGGTCTACCTAACTATGGCTACACCTTC
NA | TRBJ1-5 | TRBV3-1/TRBV3-2 | NA | CASSPFGGGQPQHF | TGTGCCAGCAGCCCTTTTGGAGGAGGTCAGCCCCAGCATTTT
NA | TRBJ2-7 | TRBV5-5 | TRBD1 | CASSFWTGAYEQYF | TGTGCCAGCAGCTTCTGGACAGGGGCCTACGAGCAGTACTTC
NA | TRBJ2-7 | TRBV5-1 | TRBD1 | CASSRTGSYEQYF | TGCGCCAGCAGTCGGACAGGGTCCTACGAGCAGTACTTC
NA | TRBJ1-6 | TRBV30 | NA | CAWDSGASYYNSPLHF | TGTGCCTGGGATTCAGGGGCGTCCTACTATAATTCACCCCTCCACTTT
NA | TRBJ2-5 | TRBV15 | TRBD2 | CATTRGRGGSETQYF | TGTGCCACCACCCGCGGGCGGGGGGGCAGTGAGACCCAGTACTTC
few | TRBJ2-7 | TRBV4-2 | TRBD2 | CASSQDTGGLYEQYF | TGTGCCAGCAGCCAAGATACGGGGGGGCTCTACGAGCAGTACTTC
NA | TRBJ2-7 | TRBV3-1/TRBV3-2 | NA | CASSLRGTAYEQYF | TGTGCCAGCAGCCTACGCGGGACAGCCTACGAGCAGTACTTC
NA | TRBJ2-4 | TRBV27 | NA | CASSPGNLAKNIQYF | TGTGCCAGCTCACCCGGGAACTTAGCCAAAAACATTCAGTACTTC
NA | TRBJ2-1 | TRBV28 | NA | CASSLYGQGTSNEQFF | TGTGCCAGCAGTTTATATGGGCAGGGGACGTCCAATGAGCAGTTCTTC
once | TRBJ2-2 | TRBV19 | NA | CASSLHRNTGELFF | TGTGCCAGTAGCCTACACAGGAACACCGGGGAGCTGTTTTTT
NA | TRBJ1-1 | TRBV27 | NA | CASSLRQTNTEAFF | TGTGCCAGCAGTTTGCGACAGACGAACACTGAAGCTTTCTTT
NA | TRBJ1-1 | TRBV7-8 | TRBD1 | CASSLRTGSTEAFF | TGTGCCAGCAGCTTACGGACAGGGTCGACTGAAGCTTTCTTT
NA | TRBJ1-1 | TRBV5-1 | TRBD1 | CASSLALGQVNTEAFF | TGCGCCAGCAGCTTGGCGCTGGGACAGGTGAACACTGAAGCTTTCTTT
once | TRBJ1-1 | TRBV11-2 | TRBD1 | CASERDRMNTEAFF | TGTGCCAGCGAGAGGGACAGAATGAACACTGAAGCTTTCTTT
NA | TRBJ2-1 | TRBV2 | NA | CASSDDGGSYNEQFF | TGTGCCAGCAGTGATGACGGAGGCTCCTACAATGAGCAGTTCTTC
NA | TRBJ2-3 | TRBV4-1 | TRBD1 | CASSLDRGPQYF | TGCGCCAGCAGCCTCGACAGGGGCCCGCAGTATTTT
NA | TRBJ2-1 | TRBV4-3 | NA | CASSQDRAHEQFF | TGCGCCAGCAGCCAAGATCGAGCCCATGAGCAGTTCTTC
few | TRBJ2-5 | TRBV5-1 | NA | CASSLRRLGETQYF | TGCGCCAGCAGCTTGAGGCGGCTTGGGGAGACCCAGTACTTC
NA | TRBJ1-1 | TRBV7-2 | NA | CASSTTGTRPNTEAFF | TGTGCCAGCAGCACGACGGGAACACGACCGAACACTGAAGCTTTCTTT
NA | TRBJ2-7 | TRBV18 | TRBD1 | CASSPSGQMSYEQYF | TGTGCCAGCTCACCTTCGGGACAGATGTCCTACGAGCAGTACTTC
few | TRBJ1-2 | TRBV12-3/TRBV12-4 | NA | CASSTQGGGYTF | TGTGCCAGCAGCACCCAAGGGGGTGGCTACACCTTC
NA | TRBJ1-1 | TRBV11-2 | TRBD1 | CASSVNSGTGFLNTEAFF | TGTGCCAGCAGCGTAAACTCCGGGACAGGTTTCCTGAACACTGAAGCTTTCTTT
NA | TRBJ1-5 | TRBV28 | TRBD1 | CASSLPGGSYQPQHF | TGTGCCAGCAGTTTACCAGGGGGGAGCTATCAGCCCCAGCATTTT
NA | TRBJ2-1 | TRBV11-2 | NA | CASSPTSVNEQFF | TGTGCCAGCAGCCCCACTAGTGTCAATGAGCAGTTCTTC
NA | TRBJ2-7 | TRBV18 | NA | CASSARGTYEQYF | TGTGCCAGCTCAGCCCGAGGGACCTACGAGCAGTACTTC
NA | TRBJ2-7 | TRBV6-1 | TRBD1 | CASSGRSSGQGVYISYEQYF | TGTGCCAGCAGTGGAAGGAGTTCGGGACAGGGGGTATACATCTCCTACGAGCAGTACTTC
NA | TRBJ2-2 | TRBV28 | TRBD2 | CASRPSGTNTGELFF | TGTGCCAGCAGACCTAGCGGAACGAACACCGGGGAGCTGTTTTTT
NA | TRBJ2-7 | TRBV30 | TRBD1 | CAWRTGGREQYF | TGTGCCTGGAGGACAGGGGGCCGCGAGCAGTACTTC
NA | TRBJ1-1 | TRBV13 | NA | CASSLGRGTRRNTEAFF | TGTGCCAGCAGCTTAGGCCGAGGAACACGAAGGAACACTGAAGCTTTCTTT
few | TRBJ2-2 | TRBV6-5 | NA | CASSPSGTGELFF | TGTGCCAGCAGTCCGTCAGGAACCGGGGAGCTGTTTTTT
NA | TRBJ2-1 | TRBV6-5 | TRBD2 | CASRLATGEQFF | TGTGCCAGCAGACTAGCGACGGGTGAGCAGTTCTTC
NA | TRBJ1-5 | TRBV5-5 | NA | CASSYRDGSNQPQHF | TGTGCCAGCAGCTACCGGGATGGTAGCAATCAGCCCCAGCATTTT
NA | TRBJ2-7 | TRBV25-1 | TRBD2 | CASSESGGRSSYEQYF | TGTGCCAGCAGTGAATCGGGGGGAAGGAGCTCCTACGAGCAGTACTTC
NA | TRBJ2-2 | TRBV28 | NA | CASRPWGSGAGELFF | TGTGCCAGCAGACCGTGGGGTTCAGGGGCCGGGGAGCTGTTTTTT
NA | TRBJ1-5 | TRBV6-6 | NA | CASSFAPDSNQPQHF | TGTGCCAGCAGCTTCGCCCCGGACTCCAATCAGCCCCAGCATTTT
NA | TRBJ2-1 | TRBV7-2 | NA | CASSPLRGAYNEQFF | TGTGCCAGCAGCCCGTTGCGGGGTGCCTACAATGAGCAGTTCTTC
NA | TRBJ1-6 | TRBV30 | TRBD1 | CAWSGTGTVSPLHF | TGTGCCTGGAGTGGGACAGGGACGGTTTCACCCCTCCACTTT
NA | TRBJ1-1 | TRBV5-1 | NA | CASGQGIAVGMNTEAFF | TGCGCCAGCGGCCAGGGGATCGCCGTCGGGATGAACACTGAAGCTTTCTTT